The sequence of this T cell receptor beta chain was determined in a study of blood T cell repertoires in COVID-19. Some clones are missing from TCRdb's copy, which holds only in-frame ones; the method was immunoSEQ multiplex PCR. Among 190,000 or so clones listed, 70% to 90% were seen once. Germline assignment: CDR1 SGHTA and CDR2 FQGNSA. V lost 1 base, J lost 5 bases, and 11 bases lay in between. The CDR3 totals 14 residues. Specimen: PBMCs or T cells enriched from blood (not recorded which). The sequence derives from a man younger than 45 who had recovered from COVID-19. The chain recombines TRBV7-2 with TRBJ1-2, with TRBD1 as a possible D gene (5 bases). The CDR3 protein is CASSLDTGTYGYTF. DNA of the CDR3: TGTGCCAGCAGCTTAGACACCGGGACTTATGGCTACACCTTC.